This T cell receptor (beta chain) emerged from a study of chemoradiotherapy in HPV16-positive cancers. Samples were taken several times over chemoradiotherapy. Trimming took 3 bases from V and 0 from J; bases not matched to a gene: 2. Per germline, CDR1 SGHRS and CDR2 YFSETQ. The CDR3 consists of 16 residues. The repertoire was sequenced with immunoSEQ multiplex PCR; TCRdb's copy has only in-frame clones and lacks some. The sample consists of 30,000 to 40,000 clones, about 90% of them appearing once. The sequencing used blood, collected from a patient who underwent chemoradiotherapy. J is TRBJ2-3 and V is TRBV5-1; 12 bases line up with TRBD2. The TCR was taken from a human donor with HPV-associated anogenital cancer. CDR3 protein: CASSSLAGGSTDTQYF. The CDR3 coding sequence is TGCGCCAGCAGCTCCCTAGCGGGGGGGAGCACAGATACGCAGTATTTT.